The 9 T cell receptor beta chains given below trace back to one sample, sequenced in a study of blood T cell repertoires in COVID-19. Assay: immunoSEQ multiplex PCR; the TCRdb copy retains only in-frame clones and omits some. Of about 160,000 clones listed, around 74% are singletons. The specimen sequenced was peripheral blood. The receptors were sampled from a man between 65 and 80 years old with acute or convalescent COVID-19.

J is TRBJ2-3 and V is TRBV7-3, with 9 nucleotides matching TRBD1. The germline gives CDR1 SGHTA, CDR2 FQGTGA. The CDR3 is made up of 15 amino acids. J lost 5 bases, V lost 5 bases, and 8 bases had no gene match. The CDR3 coding sequence is TGTGCCAGCAGCCCCTCAGGGGGACAGGGAGATACGCAGTATTTT. Protein sequence: CASSPSGGQGDTQYF.

The chain recombines TRBV5-1 with TRBJ2-5; 7 bases are a match to TRBD2. The length of the CDR3 is 14 residues. CDR1 and CDR2 (germline): SGHRS, YFSETQ. Trimming cost V 5 bases and J 3 bases; bases outside gene matches: 7. Here the CDR3 DNA reads TGCGCCAGCAGTCCCATAAGCGGGGAAGAGACCCAGTACTTC. Translating gives CASSPISGEETQYF.

This clone was detected ten times or more. Other DNA sequences in the sample encode the same CDR3. The rearrangement uses TRBV5-1 and TRBJ2-7; 10 bases are shared with TRBD1. The CDR3 has 13 residues. Germline assignment: CDR1 SGHRS and CDR2 YFSETQ. Trimming removed 3 bases from V and 4 bases from J; junction bases left unmatched: 1. The CDR3 DNA reads TGCGCCAGCAGCTGGGACAGGGGTTACGAGCAGTACTTC. This sequence encodes CASSWDRGYEQYF. Complete variable domain (other parts from reference TRBV5-1 and TRBJ2-7): KAGVTQTPRYLIKTRGQQVTLSCSPISGHRSVSWYQQTPGQGLQFLFEYFSETQRNKGNFPGRFSGRQFSNSRSEMNVSTLELGDSALYLCASSWDRGYEQYFGPGTRLTVT.

This rearrangement joins TRBV5-6 to TRBJ2-7; D unresolved. The germline V gene encodes CDR1 SGHDT and CDR2 YYEEEE. This CDR3 contains 13 residues. V shed 5 bases and J shed 5 bases, with 14 bases lying between them. The CDR3: CASRASLGDEQYF. The CDR3 nucleotides read TGTGCCAGCAGGGCCAGCCTAGGTGACGAGCAGTACTTC. Using reference TRBV5-6 and TRBJ2-7 for the parts outside the CDR3, the full variable domain is DAGVTQSPTHLIKTRGQQVTLRCSPKSGHDTVSWYQQALGQGPQFIFQYYEEEERQRGNFPDRFSGHQFPNYSSELNVNALLLGDSALYLCASRASLGDEQYFGPGTRLTVT.

The chain has TRBV2 and TRBJ2-7; 10 bases map to TRBD1. The V and J ends lost 6 bases and 0 bases, in that order; junction bases with no gene match: 8. Germline V gene lookup returns CDR1 SNHLY and CDR2 FYNNEI. The CDR3 runs to 16 residues. The CDR3 reads CASRTGGTSSSYEQYF. The CDR3 nucleotides read TGTGCCAGCAGGACAGGGGGCACTTCTAGCTCCTACGAGCAGTACTTC.

This clone was observed once. The chain is built from TRBV7-2 and TRBJ2-3; perhaps TRBD1 as D (5 bases). The germline V gene has CDR1 SGHTA and CDR2 FQGNSA. This CDR3 has 18 amino acids. Trimming shortened V by 2 bases and J by 0 bases, and 18 bases separated the two germline ends. The CDR3 spells CASSLPRQGLTSTDTQYF. The CDR3 nucleotides are TGTGCCAGCAGCTTACCGAGGCAGGGCCTAACTAGCACAGATACGCAGTATTTT.

This clone appeared once. The chain couples TRBV19 to TRBJ2-5; 9 nucleotides match TRBD1. V dropped 5 bases and J dropped 5; count of bases not matched to a gene: 6. The germline gives CDR1 LNHDA, CDR2 SQIVND (reference sequence). This CDR3 has 14 amino acids. Here the CDR3 DNA reads TGTGCCAGTAGTCCGGGACAGGGTCTCGAGACCCAGTACTTC. Its protein product is CASSPGQGLETQYF.

The CDR3 region has the DNA TGTGCCAGCAGCTTTGGCCTTAAGGCTTCGGGACACCAGGACTATGGCTACACCTTC. It codes for CASSFGLKASGHQDYGYTF. The gene calls are TRBV7-9 and TRBJ1-2; D may be TRBD1 (6 bases). This CDR3 contains 19 residues. Germline V gives CDR1 SEHNR, CDR2 FQNEAQ (reference sequence). V was clipped by 3 bases and J by 3 bases, with 26 bases between them.

The gene calls are TRBV30 and TRBJ1-5, with 11 bases aligning to TRBD1. The CDR3 is 13 residues long. Trimming removed 5 bases from V and 7 bases from J; junction bases left unmatched: 4. Germline V gene lookup returns CDR1 GTSNPN and CDR2 SVGIG (reference sequence). The CDR3 bases are TGTGCCTGGGGGACAGGGGGACACCAGCCCCAGCATTTT. Its protein product is CAWGTGGHQPQHF.